This passage covers 14 T cell receptor beta chains from one sample sequenced in a study of cytomegalovirus exposure and HLA in healthy donors. 13 Jbeta primers and 60 Vbeta primers were used for the PCR. TCRdb's table, derived via immunoSEQ multiplex PCR, lists solely in-frame clones and lacks some. The table records about 240,000 clones, 70% to 90% of them present only once. Sequencing was done on a sample of PBMCs. All receptors come from a girl aged 2 to 10 in good health and CMV-seronegative.

The chain uses TRBV5-4 and TRBJ1-5; D uncertain. CDR3 size: 16 residues. CDR1 and CDR2 from the germline V gene are SGHNT and YYREEE (reference sequence). V was cut by 2 bases and J by 3 bases, with 15 bases left in between. For the CDR3, the DNA is TGTGCCAGCAGCTTTGGAGGTGCCGGCCCCAATCAGCCCCAGCATTTT. This gives the protein CASSFGGAGPNQPQHF.

This clone appeared a single time. V usage is TRBV23-1 and J usage is TRBJ1-4; 9 bases align to TRBD1. TRBV23-1 is flagged as an ORF with uncertain function. V was pared by 10 bases and J by 8 bases, with 8 bases of the junction left unmatched. The CDR3 loop spans 13 amino acids. In nucleotides, the CDR3 is TGCGCCACCTGTTCGACAGGGGGAGAAAAACTGTTTTTT. This codes for CATCSTGGEKLFF.

The chain employs TRBV5-4 and TRBJ1-2, with D possibly matching TRBD1 (6 bases). Germline CDR1 is SGHNT and CDR2 is YYREEE (reference sequence). Trimming took 0 bases from V and 1 from J, leaving 16 bases between them. CDR3 length: 17 amino acids. Here the CDR3 DNA reads TGTGCCAGCAGCTTGGAGGGGGTTCGACGGCATAACTATGGCTACACCTTC. Protein sequence: CASSLEGVRRHNYGYTF. Drawing the rest from reference TRBV5-4 and TRBJ1-2, the complete variable domain is ETGVTQSPTHLIKTRGQQVTLRCSSQSGHNTVSWYQQALGQGPQFIFQYYREEENGRGNFPPRFSGLQFPNYSSELNVNALELDDSALYLCASSLEGVRRHNYGYTFGSGTRLTVV.

V gene TRBV5-1 combines with J gene TRBJ2-2; possibly TRBD1 for D (6 bases). V was trimmed by 1 base and J by 2 bases, leaving 9 bases between them. Germline values: CDR1 SGHRS, CDR2 YFSETQ. The CDR3 covers 15 residues. CDR3 protein: CASSLRTDNTGELFF. CDR3 nucleotides: TGCGCCAGCAGCTTGAGGACAGATAACACCGGGGAGCTGTTTTTT.

The rearrangement links TRBV7-6 to TRBJ2-1, with a weak D call TRBD2 (6 bases). The length of the CDR3 is 14 residues. Per germline, CDR1 SGHVS and CDR2 FNYEAQ. Trimming took off 5 bases at V and 2 bases at J, with 10 bases between the two ends. The DNA of the CDR3 is TGTGCCAGCAGCCCCGGGGGAGCCTACAATGAGCAGTTCTTC. Protein sequence: CASSPGGAYNEQFF.

The CDR3 here is CSVPTVRTGRLSYEQYF. The CDR3 DNA is TGCAGCGTCCCCACCGTTAGGACAGGCCGACTATCCTACGAGCAGTACTTC. The chain is built from TRBV29-1 and TRBJ2-7, with 7 bases matching TRBD1. Unmatched junction bases numbered 18, after V lost 6 bases and J lost 1 base. The germline V gene encodes CDR1 SQVTM and CDR2 ANQGSEA. This CDR3 has 17 amino acids.

The CDR3 sequence: CASSFTGTNYGYTF. CDR3 nucleotide sequence: TGTGCCAGTAGTTTTACAGGGACCAACTATGGCTACACCTTC. This chain links TRBV19 with TRBJ1-2, with a weak D call TRBD1 (6 bases). This CDR3 has 14 amino acids. The ends were cut back, 5 bases at V and 2 bases at J, with 12 bases in the middle. Germline V gene data show CDR1 as LNHDA and CDR2 as SQIVND (reference sequence).

This clone occurred once. The chain employs TRBV18 and TRBJ2-2; TRBD2 matches at 7 bases. Germline CDR1 KGHSH, CDR2 LQKENI. The CDR3 totals 15 residues. The V segment lost 2 bases and the J segment 4 bases; nucleotides outside the gene matches: 4. This CDR3 reads CASSPDRGSTGELFF. DNA for the CDR3: TGTGCCAGCTCACCAGACCGCGGGAGCACCGGGGAGCTGTTTTTT. Supplemented by reference TRBV18 and TRBJ2-2, the full variable domain reads NAGVMQNPRHLVRRRGQEARLRCSPMKGHSHVYWYRQLPEEGLKFMVYLQKENIIDESGMPKERFSAEFPKEGPSILRIQQVVRGDSAAYFCASSPDRGSTGELFFGEGSRLTVL.

The chain employs TRBV6-5 and TRBJ1-3; D is undetermined. With 4 bases removed from V and 0 bases from J, the gap between germline ends came to 10 bases. CDR1 is MNHEY, CDR2 SVGAGI, per germline. The CDR3 sequence is 15 residues long. The CDR3 region has the DNA TGTGCCAGCAGTTCCGATCGGTACTCTGGAAACACCATATATTTT. Protein sequence: CASSSDRYSGNTIYF.

The chain combines TRBV4-2 with TRBJ1-2; 7 nucleotides agree with TRBD1. Germline V lookup: CDR1 LGHNA, CDR2 YNFKEQ. J was trimmed by 4 bases and V by 2 bases; bases with no gene match: 7. The CDR3 consists of 15 residues. DNA for the CDR3: TGTGCCAGCAGCCAACCGAGACAGGGACCCTATGGCTACACCTTC. Residues: CASSQPRQGPYGYTF.

V gene TRBV5-1 combines with J gene TRBJ2-3; TRBD2 aligns across 12 bases. The V gene end was trimmed by 1 base and the J gene end by 4 bases; junction bases not matched to a gene: 4. Germline V gives CDR1 SGHRS, CDR2 YFSETQ. The CDR3 contains 16 residues. As DNA, the CDR3 is TGCGCCAGCAGCTTGCCTAGCGGGGGGGCCGCAGATACGCAGTATTTT. It yields the protein CASSLPSGGAADTQYF.

This rearrangement joins TRBV27 to TRBJ2-5, with 7 bases fitting TRBD1. From germline, CDR1 is MNHEY and CDR2 SMNVEV (reference sequence). There are 15 residues in the CDR3. The junction had 8 bases not matched to a gene; V was cut back by 4 bases and J by 3 bases. In DNA, the CDR3 is TGTGCCAGCAGTTACCTGGACAGGTGGGAAGAGACCCAGTACTTC. Residues: CASSYLDRWEETQYF.

The genes are TRBV5-6 and TRBJ1-4; the D gene is possibly TRBD1 (5 bases). V lost 4 bases to trimming and J lost 7 bases, with 17 bases between them. Germline V lookup: CDR1 SGHDT, CDR2 YYEEEE. The CDR3 extends over 15 amino acids. The CDR3 DNA reads as TGTGCCAGCAGCCCGGTCGTGGGGGGGGGTGAAAAACTGTTTTTT. Residues: CASSPVVGGGEKLFF.

Here the CDR3 DNA reads TGCGCCAGCAGCTTCCAGGGAACGGCCGCAGGCTACACCTTC. Its translation: CASSFQGTAAGYTF. The V call is TRBV5-1, the J call TRBJ1-2, with D tentatively TRBD1 (5 bases). V gave up 2 bases and J gave up 8 bases, with 16 bases separating them. Germline V gene lookup returns CDR1 SGHRS and CDR2 YFSETQ. This CDR3 is built from 14 residues.